One sample yielded the 26 T cell receptor beta chains listed below, sequenced in a study of OX40 agonist ivuxolimab in advanced cancers. Clones were sequenced by immunoSEQ multiplex PCR, and TCRdb holds only the in-frame ones, with some missing. Of roughly 51,000 clones detected, 70% to 90% appear once; the ten largest clones hold 0.55% to 0.65%. Sequenced material: CD4+ or CD8+ T cells sorted from blood, taken in a trial of the OX40 agonist ivuxolimab. The receptors here all came from an adult with an advanced solid tumor such as melanoma, head and neck, liver or kidney cancer.

The chain has TRBV6-1 and TRBJ2-5, with 9 nucleotides matching TRBD1. The CDR3 is 17 amino acids. J lost 5 bases, V lost 4 bases, and 14 bases had no gene match. Germline-derived CDR1 and CDR2 are MNHNS and SASEGT. CDR3 in amino acids: CASSAKTGGASGETQYF. The CDR3, as DNA: TGTGCCAGCAGTGCTAAAACAGGGGGCGCATCGGGGGAGACCCAGTACTTC.

This chain joins TRBV7-8 and TRBJ2-7, with 16 positions matching TRBD2. V trimming: 5 bases; J trimming: 6 bases; junction bases outside the gene matches: 7. This CDR3 comprises 16 residues. Germline V gene sequence: CDR1 SGHVS, CDR2 FQNEAQ. CDR3: CASSTGTSGRAGEQYF. CDR3 nucleotide sequence: TGTGCCAGCAGCACAGGGACTAGCGGGAGGGCAGGCGAGCAGTACTTC. Based on the CDR3 plus reference TRBV7-8 and TRBJ2-7, the full variable domain is GAGVSQSPRYKVAKRGQDVALRCDPISGHVSLFWYQQALGQGPEFLTYFQNEAQLDKSGLPSDRFFAERPEGSVSTLKIQRTQQEDSAVYLCASSTGTSGRAGEQYFGPGTRLTVT.

This clone was detected only once. The chain carries TRBV2 and TRBJ2-7, with 10 bases fitting TRBD1. The CDR3 sequence is 14 residues long. Germline V gives CDR1 SNHLY, CDR2 FYNNEI. V trimming: 6 bases; J trimming: 6 bases; junction bases outside the gene matches: 8. The CDR3 DNA sequence: TGTGCCAGCAGAGCCGGGACAGGGGATCCCGAGCAGTACTTC. Translated: CASRAGTGDPEQYF.

In nucleotides, the CDR3 is TGTGCCAGCAGCCAAGATACAGGGGGCAGGAACTATGGCTACACCTTC. Protein: CASSQDTGGRNYGYTF. The V and J genes are TRBV4-2 and TRBJ1-2, with 9 bases aligning to TRBD1. CDR1 is LGHNA, CDR2 YNFKEQ, per germline. The CDR3 length is 16 residues. V gave up 0 bases and J gave up 2 bases; unmatched junction bases: 4.

The chain joins TRBV5-8 to TRBJ1-2; the D gene is possibly TRBD1 (6 bases). V dropped 2 bases and J dropped 8 bases, with 16 bases sitting between them. Germline lookup yields CDR1 SGHTS and CDR2 YDEGEE. The CDR3 extends over 14 amino acids. The CDR3 nucleotides are TGTGCCAGCAGCTTTAAAGAGGGGGTTGAAGGCTACACCTTC. Its protein is CASSFKEGVEGYTF. Looking up the rest from reference TRBV5-8 and TRBJ1-2 gives the full variable domain: EAGVTQSPTHLIKTRGQQATLRCSPISGHTSVYWYQQALGLGLQFLLWYDEGEERNRGNFPPRFSGRQFPNYSSELNVNALELEDSALYLCASSFKEGVEGYTFGSGTRLTVV.

This chain uses TRBV7-2 with TRBJ2-7, with TRBD2 as a possible D gene (7 bases). Germline V gives CDR1 SGHTA, CDR2 FQGNSA. V lost 5 bases to trimming and J lost 4 bases, with 15 bases between them. There are 14 residues in the CDR3. As DNA, the CDR3 is TGTGCCAGCAGCCCGAGGGGGGGCAGTTACGAGCAGTACTTC. Its translation is CASSPRGGSYEQYF. The full variable domain, its missing parts supplied by reference TRBV7-2 and TRBJ2-7, is GAGVSQSPSNKVTEKGKDVELRCDPISGHTALYWYRQSLGQGLEFLIYFQGNSAPDKSGLPSDRFSAERTGGSVSTLTIQRTQQEDSAVYLCASSPRGGSYEQYFGPGTRLTVT.

CDR3 coding DNA: TGTGCCAGCAGTTTGGAGGGGACTGATTACAATGAGCAGTTCTTC. Translating it yields CASSLEGTDYNEQFF. The chain recombines TRBV27 with TRBJ2-1; D is perhaps TRBD2 (6 bases). This CDR3 is 15 amino acids long. The V and J ends lost 3 bases and 4 bases respectively, with 13 bases between them. Germline lookup yields CDR1 MNHEY and CDR2 SMNVEV (reference sequence).

The chain has TRBV28 and TRBJ2-1, with D perhaps TRBD1 or TRBD2 (6 bases each). The CDR3 contains 12 residues. CDR1 MDHEN and CDR2 SYDVKM come from the germline V gene. Trimming pared 4 bases from V and 15 bases from J, leaving 16 bases between. CDR3 amino acids: CASSSGGRSPFF. CDR3 sequence (DNA): TGTGCCAGCAGTTCCGGGGGCCGGTCGCCGTTCTTC. The full variable domain, rest sourced from reference TRBV28 and TRBJ2-1, is DVKVTQSSRYLVKRTGEKVFLECVQDMDHENMFWYRQDPGLGLRLIYFSYDVKMKEKGDIPEGYSVSREKKERFSLILESASTNQTSMYLCASSSGGRSPFFGPGTRLTVL.

The chain joins TRBV7-9 to TRBJ1-1, with 8 positions matching TRBD1. V gave up 5 bases and J gave up 5 bases; unmatched junction bases: 19. The germline V gene encodes CDR1 SEHNR and CDR2 FQNEAQ (reference sequence). The CDR3 has 18 residues. In DNA form, the CDR3 reads TGTGCCAGCAGCACAACCGGACAGGGAAATTCAAGGGGGACTGAAGCTTTCTTT. Translated: CASSTTGQGNSRGTEAFF.

The CDR3: CASSEIGRGEQYF. CDR3 sequence (DNA): TGTGCCAGCAGCGAGATTGGAAGGGGGGAGCAGTACTTC. The chain combines TRBV5-4 with TRBJ2-5; possibly TRBD1 or TRBD2 for D (6 bases each). The length of the CDR3 is 13 residues. Germline-derived CDR1 and CDR2 are SGHNT and YYREEE (reference sequence). V was cut by 4 bases and J by 11 bases, with 18 bases left in between.

Concerning this clone: Without the conserved terminal phenylalanine or tryptophan, this CDR3 likely stems from a read error. The chain has TRBV29-1 and TRBJ1-3; D is unresolved. Germline CDR1 is SQVTM and CDR2 is ANQGSEA. CDR3 length: 10 residues. V lost 6 bases, J lost 7 bases, and 7 bases lay in between. This CDR3 is CSVYENTIYS. The CDR3, as DNA: TGCAGCGTCTACGAGAACACCATATATTCT.

V usage is TRBV5-1 and J usage is TRBJ2-2, with unresolved D. CDR3 size: 14 residues. V dropped 2 bases and J dropped 5 bases, with 10 bases sitting between them. Looked up from germline, CDR1 is SGHRS and CDR2 is YFSETQ. This CDR3 is CASSFSTSTGELFF. CDR3 nucleotide sequence: TGCGCCAGCAGCTTCTCCACCTCAACCGGGGAGCTGTTTTTT.

The chain carries TRBV6-5 and TRBJ1-3; 8 positions agree with TRBD1. V lost 0 bases, J lost 4 bases, and 2 bases stayed unmatched. From germline, CDR1 is MNHEY and CDR2 SVGAGI. CDR3 length: 15 amino acids. The CDR3 loop is CASSYSDRAGNTIYF. CDR3 DNA: TGTGCCAGCAGTTACTCGGACAGGGCCGGAAACACCATATATTTT.

The DNA for the CDR3 is TGTGCCAGCAGCCAAGGGCGCGGGCTAGCGGGAGTGGCCACCAATGAGCAGTTCTTC. As protein: CASSQGRGLAGVATNEQFF. V and J are TRBV14 and TRBJ2-1; 10 bases align to TRBD2. CDR3 length: 19 amino acids. V dropped 1 base and J dropped 6; count of bases not matched to a gene: 15. Per germline, CDR1 SGHDN and CDR2 FVKESK.

V is TRBV27 and J is TRBJ2-3; 8 positions match TRBD1. The germline V gene encodes CDR1 MNHEY and CDR2 SMNVEV (reference sequence). The CDR3 extends over 16 amino acids. V shed 5 bases and J 0 bases; nucleotides not matched to a gene: 7. The DNA for the CDR3 is TGTGCCAGCAGTCTACGACAGGGGTGGAGCACAGATACGCAGTATTTT. Its translation: CASSLRQGWSTDTQYF.

About this clone itself: Other DNA sequences within the sample encode an identical CDR3. The chain is built from TRBV9 and TRBJ1-3; no clear D. The CDR3 contains 14 residues. V shed 0 bases and J shed 1 base, with 5 bases lying between them. Germline-derived CDR1 and CDR2 are SGDLS and YYNGEE. The CDR3 loop reads CASSVAVSGNTIYF. For the CDR3, the DNA is TGTGCCAGCAGCGTAGCGGTTTCTGGAAACACCATATATTTT. Based on the CDR3 plus reference TRBV9 and TRBJ1-3, the full variable domain is DSGVTQTPKHLITATGQRVTLRCSPRSGDLSVYWYQQSLDQGLQFLIQYYNGEERAKGNILERFSAQQFPDLHSELNLSSLELGDSALYFCASSVAVSGNTIYFGEGSWLTVV.

The gene calls are TRBV28 and TRBJ1-1; D remains unclear. V was clipped by 3 bases and J by 1 base, with 6 bases between them. In germline, CDR1 is MDHEN, CDR2 SYDVKM. This CDR3 contains 13 residues. For the CDR3, the DNA is TGTGCCAGCAGTTTGGTTGGGAACACTGAAGCTTTCTTT. It is translated as CASSLVGNTEAFF.

J is TRBJ1-5 and V is TRBV14, with D tentatively TRBD1 (5 bases). CDR1 SGHDN and CDR2 FVKESK come from the germline V gene. Trimming pared 0 bases from V and 2 bases from J, leaving 26 bases between. CDR3 length equals 21 residues. CDR3 coding DNA: TGTGCCAGCAGCCAAGATGGGGTCGGGGGAGGAGGTATCGGTTGCAATCAGCCCCAGCATTTT. Its translation: CASSQDGVGGGGIGCNQPQHF.

The chain combines TRBV2 with TRBJ1-3; unclear D gene. From germline, CDR1 is SNHLY and CDR2 FYNNEI. The CDR3 has 11 amino acids. Trimming cost V 5 bases and J 2 bases, with 1 base left between them. DNA for the CDR3: TGTGCCAGCAGTCCTGGAAACACCATATATTTT. Protein sequence: CASSPGNTIYF.

This rearrangement joins TRBV2 to TRBJ2-3; D is ambiguous. V lost 1 base to trimming and J lost 0 bases, with 11 bases between them. CDR1 and CDR2 (germline): SNHLY, FYNNEI. CDR3 length: 16 amino acids. The CDR3 DNA is TGTGCCAGCAGTGAAGACGTACACCCTAGCACAGATACGCAGTATTTT. Translation: CASSEDVHPSTDTQYF.

The V and J genes are TRBV14 and TRBJ1-1, with a weak D call TRBD1 (5 bases). CDR3 size: 15 residues. From germline, CDR1 is SGHDN and CDR2 FVKESK. V lost 3 bases and J 1 base, leaving 12 bases between the germline ends. For the CDR3, the DNA is TGTGCCAGCAGCCACTACGGGGGACGGAACACTGAAGCTTTCTTT. The encoded protein is CASSHYGGRNTEAFF.

This clone was recorded a few times. The chain couples TRBV28 to TRBJ2-5; 10 nucleotides line up with TRBD1. This CDR3 spans 14 amino acids. V gave up 6 bases and J gave up 5 bases; unmatched junction bases: 6. The V gene's germline CDR1 is MDHEN and CDR2 SYDVKM. CDR3 in DNA: TGTGCCAGCAGACTTCCGGGACAGGGGGAGACCCAGTACTTC. Its translation is CASRLPGQGETQYF.

This chain uses TRBV11-2 with TRBJ2-7, with 8 bases fitting TRBD1. The CDR3 has 15 residues. V lost 1 base and J lost 1; bases outside the gene matches: 3. The germline gives CDR1 SGHAT, CDR2 FQNNGV. CDR3 amino acids: CASSLAGGVSYEQYF. The CDR3 bases are TGTGCCAGCAGCTTAGCAGGGGGCGTGTCCTACGAGCAGTACTTC.

V and J are TRBV5-4 and TRBJ2-3; 9 nucleotides match TRBD1. Germline loops: CDR1 SGHNT, CDR2 YYREEE (reference sequence). The CDR3 totals 14 residues. The J segment lost 5 bases and the V segment lost 3 bases, leaving 4 bases of the junction unmatched. The CDR3 DNA follows: TGTGCCAGCAGCTCGGGACAGGGTAGAGATACGCAGTATTTT. It encodes CASSSGQGRDTQYF.

The chain has TRBV28 and TRBJ2-3; D call uncertain. Germline CDR1 reads MDHEN; CDR2 reads SYDVKM. The germline V and J ends were trimmed by 9 bases and 0 bases, with 7 bases remaining between them. This CDR3 comprises 12 residues. The DNA of the CDR3 is TGTGCCAGTGGAGACAGCACAGATACGCAGTATTTT. Translation: CASGDSTDTQYF.

This sequence joins TRBV11-3 and TRBJ2-4; 12 nucleotides agree with TRBD2. The CDR3 has 16 amino acids. Germline V gene sequence: CDR1 SGHNT, CDR2 YENEEA. J was trimmed by 8 bases and V by 5 bases; bases with no gene match: 10. CDR3 sequence (DNA): TGTGCCAGCAGCATCAGACTAGCGGGAGCCGTGGACATTCAGTACTTC. This encodes CASSIRLAGAVDIQYF.